The entry below gives a single T cell receptor beta chain sequence along with its context. The entry originates in a study of control samples from healthy donors and cancer patients. Assay: immunoSEQ multiplex PCR; the TCRdb copy retains only in-frame clones and omits some. Among about 130,000 clones listed, about nine tenths were seen once. CDR3 length: 16 residues. Germline CDR1 is MNHEY and CDR2 is SVGEGT. The V and J ends lost 6 bases and 7 bases respectively, with 19 bases between them. The chain combines TRBV6-2 or TRBV6-3 with TRBJ1-6; the D is unclear. Sequencing input: blood. This receptor was identified in a young man in good health. The chain's CDR3 is CASSHRRPGDNSPLHF. For the CDR3, the DNA is TGTGCCAGCAGCCACCGCCGGCCAGGAGACAATTCACCCCTCCACTTT.